This T cell receptor beta chain was recovered during a study of monozygotic twins with cystic fibrosis. Study-level points and caveats: In 13 of 16 pairs, V gene usage was closest to the co-twin's. Monozygotic CF twins shared more identical nucleotide clonotypes than unrelated patients. The repertoire was suggested to be naive-dominated, clonality median about 0.01. Age, concordance and disease severity did not associate with shared CDR3 numbers.

Notes on this clone: Antigen specificity is unknown.

The CDR3 sequence is 15 residues long. Germline V lookup: CDR1 KGHSH, CDR2 LQKENI. Trimming stripped 0 bases from V and 4 bases from J, with 10 bases between. The protocol was immunoSEQ multiplex PCR, while the TCRdb copy is restricted to in-frame clones and leaves out a portion. The data hold fewer than 11,000 clones, with over 99% observed a single time. Sequenced input: blood. This rearrangement joins TRBV18 to TRBJ1-5; tentatively, D is TRBD1 (5 bases). The clonotype comes from a man aged 18 to 29 with cystic fibrosis. The CDR3 nucleotides are TGTGCCAGCTCACCACCGGGGCAGACTAATCAGCCCCAGCATTTT. Translating gives CASSPPGQTNQPQHF.